The TCR beta chain under discussion was sequenced for a study of a mutant IDH1 vaccine in newly diagnosed glioma. Study conclusions and caveats: Pseudoprogression apparently tracked independently of changes in top peripheral T cell clonotypes. Immune responses arising from the vaccine appeared in more than 90% of patients.

Regarding time point: week 5, during vaccination. The investigators gave 300 ug of mutant IDH1 20-mer peptide in each vaccine dose, together with topical imiquimod. This clone was counted only a few times. Its target is not known. Profiled with immunoSEQ multiplex PCR; TCRdb holds only in-frame clones, not every one. The sample consists of around 40,000 clones, 81% of them appearing once. This TCR was recovered from a man between 50 and 59 years old with glioma. Sequences were derived from PBMCs, sampled from a glioma patient whose treatment included an IDH1 peptide vaccine.

CDR3 amino acids: CASSLEGDYGYTF. The CDR3 nucleotides are TGTGCCAGCAGCTTAGAAGGGGATTATGGCTACACCTTC. The chain employs TRBV11-3 and TRBJ1-2, with D tentatively TRBD1 (5 bases). Germline assignment: CDR1 SGHNT and CDR2 YENEEA. This CDR3 is built from 13 residues. Deletions cut 0 bases from V and 5 bases from J, with 7 bases between. Together with reference TRBV11-3 and TRBJ1-2, the CDR3 gives the full variable domain: EAGVVQSPRYKIIEKKQPVAFWCNPISGHNTLYWYLQNLGQGPELLIRYENEEAVDDSQLPKDRFSAERLKGVDSTLKIQPAELGDSAVYLCASSLEGDYGYTFGSGTRLTVV.